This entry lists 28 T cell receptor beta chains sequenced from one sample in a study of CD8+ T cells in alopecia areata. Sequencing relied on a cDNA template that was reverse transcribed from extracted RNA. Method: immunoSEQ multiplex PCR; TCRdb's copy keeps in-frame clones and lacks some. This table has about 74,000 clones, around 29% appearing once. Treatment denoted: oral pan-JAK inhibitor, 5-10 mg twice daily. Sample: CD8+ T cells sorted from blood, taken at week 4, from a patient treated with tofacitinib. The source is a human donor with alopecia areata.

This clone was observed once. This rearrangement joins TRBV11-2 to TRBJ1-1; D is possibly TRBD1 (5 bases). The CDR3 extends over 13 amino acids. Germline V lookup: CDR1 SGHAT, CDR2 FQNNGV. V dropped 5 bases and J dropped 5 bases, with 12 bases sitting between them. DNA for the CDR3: TGTGCCAGCAGCCTAGGCACAGGTACTGAAGCTTTCTTT. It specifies CASSLGTGTEAFF.

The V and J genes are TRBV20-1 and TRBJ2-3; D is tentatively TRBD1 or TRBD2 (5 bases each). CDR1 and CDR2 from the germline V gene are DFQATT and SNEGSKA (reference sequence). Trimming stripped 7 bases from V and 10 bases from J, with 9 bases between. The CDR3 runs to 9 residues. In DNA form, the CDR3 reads TGCAGTGTGGGACGGCCGCAGTATTTT. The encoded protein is CSVGRPQYF.

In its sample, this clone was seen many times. CDR3: CASRAGRMGASGANVLTF. CDR3 sequence (DNA): TGTGCCAGTAGAGCAGGCAGGATGGGTGCCTCTGGGGCCAACGTCCTGACTTTC. The chain joins TRBV19 to TRBJ2-6; D gene uncertain. Germline V CDR1 and CDR2: LNHDA, SQIVND (reference sequence). The CDR3 sequence is 18 residues long. V shed 6 bases and J shed 0 bases, with 18 bases lying between them.

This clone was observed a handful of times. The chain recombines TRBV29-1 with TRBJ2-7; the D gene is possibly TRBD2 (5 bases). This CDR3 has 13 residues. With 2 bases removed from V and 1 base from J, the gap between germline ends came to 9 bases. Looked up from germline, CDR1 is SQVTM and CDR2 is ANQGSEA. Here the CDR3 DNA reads TGCAGCGTTGAATCCGGGAAGTCCTACGAGCAGTACTTC. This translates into CSVESGKSYEQYF.

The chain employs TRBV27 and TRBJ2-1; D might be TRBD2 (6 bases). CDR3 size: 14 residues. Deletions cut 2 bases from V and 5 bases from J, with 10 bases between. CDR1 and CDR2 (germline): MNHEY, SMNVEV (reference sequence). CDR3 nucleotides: TGTGCCAGCAGTTTAGTGCGGGGTAACAATGAGCAGTTCTTC. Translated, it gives CASSLVRGNNEQFF.

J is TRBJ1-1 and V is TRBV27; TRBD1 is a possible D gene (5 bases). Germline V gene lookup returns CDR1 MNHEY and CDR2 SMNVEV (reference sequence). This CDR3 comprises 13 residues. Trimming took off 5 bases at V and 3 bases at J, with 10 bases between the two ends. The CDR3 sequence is CASSPGGHTEAFF. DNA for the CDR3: TGTGCCAGCAGTCCCGGGGGTCACACTGAAGCTTTCTTT.

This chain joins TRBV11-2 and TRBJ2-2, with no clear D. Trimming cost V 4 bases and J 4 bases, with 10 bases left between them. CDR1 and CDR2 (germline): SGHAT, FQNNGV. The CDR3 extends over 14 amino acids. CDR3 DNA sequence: TGTGCCAGCAGCTGGCCCTCAGGCACCGGGGAGCTGTTTTTT. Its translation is CASSWPSGTGELFF.

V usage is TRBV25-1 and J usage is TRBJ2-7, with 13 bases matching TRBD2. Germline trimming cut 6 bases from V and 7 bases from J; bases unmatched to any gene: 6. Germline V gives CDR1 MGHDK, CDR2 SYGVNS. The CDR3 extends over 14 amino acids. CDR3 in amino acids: CASSGLAGANEQYF. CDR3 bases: TGTGCCAGCAGCGGACTAGCGGGAGCAAATGAGCAGTACTTC.

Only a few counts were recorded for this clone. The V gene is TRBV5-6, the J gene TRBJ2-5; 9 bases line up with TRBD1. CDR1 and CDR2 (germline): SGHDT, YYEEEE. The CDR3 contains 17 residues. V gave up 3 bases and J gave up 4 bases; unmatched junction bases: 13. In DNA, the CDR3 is TGTGCCAGCAGCTCATTAACCGGGACAGGGTTTGCAGAGACCCAGTACTTC. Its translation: CASSSLTGTGFAETQYF.

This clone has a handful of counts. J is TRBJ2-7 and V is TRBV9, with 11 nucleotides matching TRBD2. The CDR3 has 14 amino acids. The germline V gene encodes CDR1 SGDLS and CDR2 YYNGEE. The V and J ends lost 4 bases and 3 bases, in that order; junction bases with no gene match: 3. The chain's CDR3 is CASSPSGGNYEQYF. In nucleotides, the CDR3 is TGTGCCAGCAGCCCTAGCGGGGGGAACTACGAGCAGTACTTC.

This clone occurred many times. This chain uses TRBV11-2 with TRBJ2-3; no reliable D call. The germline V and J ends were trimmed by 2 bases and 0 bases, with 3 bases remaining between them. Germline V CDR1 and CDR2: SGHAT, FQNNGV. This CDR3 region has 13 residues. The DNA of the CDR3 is TGTGCCAGCAGCTTACATAGCACAGATACGCAGTATTTT. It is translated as CASSLHSTDTQYF.

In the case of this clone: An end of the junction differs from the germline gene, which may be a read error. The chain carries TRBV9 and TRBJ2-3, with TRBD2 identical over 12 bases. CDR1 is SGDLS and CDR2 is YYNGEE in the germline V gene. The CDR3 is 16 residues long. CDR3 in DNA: TGCGCCAGCACCGACACCGCTAGCGGGAGGGCGGATACGCAGTATTTT. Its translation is CASTDTASGRADTQYF.

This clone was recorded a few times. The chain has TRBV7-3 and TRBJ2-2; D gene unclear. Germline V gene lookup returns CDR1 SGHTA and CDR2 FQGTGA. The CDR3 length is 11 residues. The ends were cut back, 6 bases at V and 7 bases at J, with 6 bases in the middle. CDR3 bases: TGTGCCAGCAGTTCCAGCGGGGAGCTGTTTTTT. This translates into CASSSSGELFF.

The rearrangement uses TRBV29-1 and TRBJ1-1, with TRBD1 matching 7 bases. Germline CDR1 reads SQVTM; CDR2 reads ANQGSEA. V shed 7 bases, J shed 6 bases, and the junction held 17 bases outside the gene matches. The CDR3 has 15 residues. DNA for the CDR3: TGCAGCGCCGATCGTAGCGACAGGGTAGCGTCTGAAGCTTTCTTT. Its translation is CSADRSDRVASEAFF. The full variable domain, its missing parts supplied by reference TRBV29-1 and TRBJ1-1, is SAVISQKPSRDICQRGTSLTIQCQVDSQVTMMFWYRQQPGQSLTLIATANQGSEATYESGFVIDKFPISRPNLTFSTLTVSNMSPEDSSIYLCSADRSDRVASEAFFGQGTRLTVV.

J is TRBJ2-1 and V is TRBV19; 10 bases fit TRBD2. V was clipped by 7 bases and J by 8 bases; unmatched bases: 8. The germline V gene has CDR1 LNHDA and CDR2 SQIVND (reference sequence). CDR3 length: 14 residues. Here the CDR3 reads CASTASSGSYEQFF. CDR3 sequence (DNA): TGTGCCAGTACCGCCTCTAGCGGGAGTTATGAGCAGTTCTTC.

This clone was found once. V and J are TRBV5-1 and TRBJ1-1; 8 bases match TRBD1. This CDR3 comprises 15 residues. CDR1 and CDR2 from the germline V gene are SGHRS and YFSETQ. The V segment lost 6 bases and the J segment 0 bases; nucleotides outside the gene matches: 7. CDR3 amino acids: CASTPTGDMNTEAFF. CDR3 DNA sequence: TGCGCCAGCACTCCGACAGGGGACATGAACACTGAAGCTTTCTTT.

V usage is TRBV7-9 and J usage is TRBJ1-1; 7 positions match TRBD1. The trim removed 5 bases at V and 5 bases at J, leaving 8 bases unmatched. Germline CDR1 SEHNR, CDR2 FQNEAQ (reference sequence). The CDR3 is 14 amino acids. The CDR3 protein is CASSEQGIGTEAFF. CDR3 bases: TGTGCCAGCAGCGAACAGGGGATCGGGACTGAAGCTTTCTTT.

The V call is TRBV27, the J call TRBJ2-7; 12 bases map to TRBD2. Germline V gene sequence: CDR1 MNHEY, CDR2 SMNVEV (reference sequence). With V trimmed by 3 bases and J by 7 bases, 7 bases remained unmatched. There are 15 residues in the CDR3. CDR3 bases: TGTGCCAGCAGTTTCGGGCTAGCGGGAGGGCGAGAGCAGTACTTC. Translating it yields CASSFGLAGGREQYF.

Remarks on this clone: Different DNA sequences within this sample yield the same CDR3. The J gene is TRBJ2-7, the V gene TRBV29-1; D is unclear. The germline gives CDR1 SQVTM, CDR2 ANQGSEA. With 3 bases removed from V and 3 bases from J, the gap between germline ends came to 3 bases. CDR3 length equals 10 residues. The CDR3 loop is CSVEDYEQYF. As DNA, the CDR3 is TGCAGCGTTGAGGACTACGAGCAGTACTTC.

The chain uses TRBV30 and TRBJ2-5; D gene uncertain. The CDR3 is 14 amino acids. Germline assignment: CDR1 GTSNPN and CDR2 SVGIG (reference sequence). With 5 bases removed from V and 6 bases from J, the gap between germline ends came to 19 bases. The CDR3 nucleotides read TGTGCCTGGGGTCAAATGGGTTTTATGAAGACCCAGTACTTC. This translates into CAWGQMGFMKTQYF.

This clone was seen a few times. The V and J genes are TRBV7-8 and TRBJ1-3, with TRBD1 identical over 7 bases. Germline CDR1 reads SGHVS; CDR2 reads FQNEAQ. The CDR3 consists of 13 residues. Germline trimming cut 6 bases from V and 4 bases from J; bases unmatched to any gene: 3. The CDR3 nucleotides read TGTGCCAGCAGGGGGACAGAAGGAAACACCATATATTTT. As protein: CASRGTEGNTIYF.

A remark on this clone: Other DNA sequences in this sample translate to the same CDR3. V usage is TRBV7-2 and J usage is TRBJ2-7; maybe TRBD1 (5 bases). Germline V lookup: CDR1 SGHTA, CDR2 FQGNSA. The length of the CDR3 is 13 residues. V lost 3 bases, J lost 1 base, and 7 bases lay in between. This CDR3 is CASSFQGSYEQYF. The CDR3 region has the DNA TGTGCCAGCAGCTTCCAGGGATCCTACGAGCAGTACTTC.

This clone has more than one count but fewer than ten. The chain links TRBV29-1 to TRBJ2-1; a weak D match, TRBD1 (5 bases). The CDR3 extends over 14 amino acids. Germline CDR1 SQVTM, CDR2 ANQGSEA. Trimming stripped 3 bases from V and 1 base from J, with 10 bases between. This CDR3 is CSVDGAVSYNEQFF. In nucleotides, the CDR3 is TGCAGCGTTGATGGGGCTGTATCCTACAATGAGCAGTTCTTC.

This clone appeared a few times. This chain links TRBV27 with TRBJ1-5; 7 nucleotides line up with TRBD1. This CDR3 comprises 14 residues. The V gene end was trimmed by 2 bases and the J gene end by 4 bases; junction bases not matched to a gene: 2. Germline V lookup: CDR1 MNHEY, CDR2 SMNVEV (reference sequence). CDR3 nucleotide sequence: TGTGCCAGCAGTTTAGGGACAGAAAATCAGCCCCAGCATTTT. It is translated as CASSLGTENQPQHF.

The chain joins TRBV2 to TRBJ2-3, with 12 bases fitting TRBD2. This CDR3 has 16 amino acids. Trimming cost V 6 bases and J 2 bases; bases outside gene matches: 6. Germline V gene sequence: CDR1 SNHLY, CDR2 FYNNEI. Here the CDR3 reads CASSSTSGRYTDTQYF. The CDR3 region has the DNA TGTGCCAGCAGCTCTACTAGCGGGAGGTACACAGATACGCAGTATTTT.

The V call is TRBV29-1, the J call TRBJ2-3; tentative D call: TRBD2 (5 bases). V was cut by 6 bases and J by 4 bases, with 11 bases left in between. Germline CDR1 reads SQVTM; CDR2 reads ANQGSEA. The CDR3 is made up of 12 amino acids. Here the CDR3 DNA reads TGCAGCGTCAGGACTGGAGCAGATACGCAGTATTTT. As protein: CSVRTGADTQYF.

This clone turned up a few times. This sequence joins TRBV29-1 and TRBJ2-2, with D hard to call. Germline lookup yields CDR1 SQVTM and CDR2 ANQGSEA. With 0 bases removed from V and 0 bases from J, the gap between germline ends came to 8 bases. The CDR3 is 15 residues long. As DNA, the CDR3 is TGCAGCGTTGAAGAAGGTACCTCGAACACCGGGGAGCTGTTTTTT. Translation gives CSVEEGTSNTGELFF.

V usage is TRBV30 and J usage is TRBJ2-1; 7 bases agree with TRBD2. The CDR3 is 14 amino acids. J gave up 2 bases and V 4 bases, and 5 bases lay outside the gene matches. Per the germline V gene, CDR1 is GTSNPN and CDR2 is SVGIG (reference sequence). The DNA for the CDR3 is TGTGCCTGGAACCGCGGGAGCACCTACAATGAGCAGTTCTTC. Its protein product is CAWNRGSTYNEQFF.